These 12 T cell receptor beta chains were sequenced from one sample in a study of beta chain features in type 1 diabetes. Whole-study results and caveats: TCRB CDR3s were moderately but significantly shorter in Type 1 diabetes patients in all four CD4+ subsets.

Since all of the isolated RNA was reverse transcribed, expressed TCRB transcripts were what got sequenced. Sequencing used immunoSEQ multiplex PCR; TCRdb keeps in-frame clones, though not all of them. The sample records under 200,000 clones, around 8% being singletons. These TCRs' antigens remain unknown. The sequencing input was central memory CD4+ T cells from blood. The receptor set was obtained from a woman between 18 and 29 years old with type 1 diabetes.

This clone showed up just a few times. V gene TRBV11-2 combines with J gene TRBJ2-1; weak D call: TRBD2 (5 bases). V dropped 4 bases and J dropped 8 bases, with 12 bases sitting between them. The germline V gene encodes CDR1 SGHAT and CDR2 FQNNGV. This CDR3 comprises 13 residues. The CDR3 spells CASSSSTNHEQFF. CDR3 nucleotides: TGTGCCAGCAGCTCCTCGACTAACCATGAGCAGTTCTTC.

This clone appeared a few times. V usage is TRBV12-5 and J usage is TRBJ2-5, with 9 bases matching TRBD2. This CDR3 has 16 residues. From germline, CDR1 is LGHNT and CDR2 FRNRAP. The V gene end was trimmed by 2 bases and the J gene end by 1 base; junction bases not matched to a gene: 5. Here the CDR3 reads CASGLSRTSAQETQYF. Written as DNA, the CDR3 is TGTGCTAGTGGTTTGTCGCGGACTAGCGCCCAAGAGACCCAGTACTTC. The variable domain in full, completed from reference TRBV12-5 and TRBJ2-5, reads DARVTQTPRHKVTEMGQEVTMRCQPILGHNTVFWYRQTMMQGLELLAYFRNRAPLDDSGMPKDRFSAEMPDATLATLKIQPSEPRDSAVYFCASGLSRTSAQETQYFGPGTRLLVL.

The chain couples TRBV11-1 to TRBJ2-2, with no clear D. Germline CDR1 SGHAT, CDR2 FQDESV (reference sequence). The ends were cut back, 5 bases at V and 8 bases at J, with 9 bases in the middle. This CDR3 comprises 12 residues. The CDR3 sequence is CASSLRFGELFF. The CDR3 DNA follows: TGTGCCAGCAGCCTTCGGTTTGGGGAGCTGTTTTTT.

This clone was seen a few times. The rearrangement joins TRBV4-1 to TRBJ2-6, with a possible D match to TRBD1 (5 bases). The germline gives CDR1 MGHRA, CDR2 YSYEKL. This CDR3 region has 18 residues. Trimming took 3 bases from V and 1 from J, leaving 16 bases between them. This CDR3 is CASSHFGTGSSGANVLTF. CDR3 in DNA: TGCGCCAGCAGCCATTTTGGAACAGGTTCATCTGGGGCCAACGTCCTGACTTTC.

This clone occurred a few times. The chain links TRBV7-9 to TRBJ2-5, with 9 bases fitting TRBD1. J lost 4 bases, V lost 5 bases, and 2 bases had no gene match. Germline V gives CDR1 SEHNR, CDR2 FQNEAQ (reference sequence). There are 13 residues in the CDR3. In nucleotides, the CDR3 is TGTGCCAGCAGCGTGGACAGGGGAGAGACCCAGTACTTC. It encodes CASSVDRGETQYF.

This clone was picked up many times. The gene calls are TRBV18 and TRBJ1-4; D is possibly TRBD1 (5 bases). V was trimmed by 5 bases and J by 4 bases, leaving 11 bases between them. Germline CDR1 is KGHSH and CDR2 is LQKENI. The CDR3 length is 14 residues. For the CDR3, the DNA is TGTGCCAGCTCAACGGCGGGACTTAATGAAAAACTGTTTTTT. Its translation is CASSTAGLNEKLFF.

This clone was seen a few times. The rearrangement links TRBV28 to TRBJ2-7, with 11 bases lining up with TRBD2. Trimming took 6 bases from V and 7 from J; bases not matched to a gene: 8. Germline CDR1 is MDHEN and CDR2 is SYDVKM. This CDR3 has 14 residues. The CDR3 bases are TGTGCCAGCAGCCTTAGCGGGAGGGCCTGGGAGCAGTACTTC. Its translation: CASSLSGRAWEQYF.

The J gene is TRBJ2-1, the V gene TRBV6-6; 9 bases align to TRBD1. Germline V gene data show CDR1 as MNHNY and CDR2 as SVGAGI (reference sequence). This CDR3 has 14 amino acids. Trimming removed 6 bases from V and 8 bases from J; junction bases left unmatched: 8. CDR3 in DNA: TGTGCCAGCAGGGGACAGGGTGGCCGTGATGAGCAGTTCTTC. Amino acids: CASRGQGGRDEQFF.

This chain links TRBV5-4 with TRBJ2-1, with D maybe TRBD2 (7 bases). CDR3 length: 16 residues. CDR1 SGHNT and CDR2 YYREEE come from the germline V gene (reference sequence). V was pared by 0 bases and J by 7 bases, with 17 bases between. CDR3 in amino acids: CASSLAARGPGNEQFF. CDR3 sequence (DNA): TGTGCCAGCAGCTTGGCGGCGCGGGGGCCGGGAAATGAGCAGTTCTTC. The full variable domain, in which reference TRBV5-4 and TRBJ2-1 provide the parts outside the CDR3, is ETGVTQSPTHLIKTRGQQVTLRCSSQSGHNTVSWYQQALGQGPQFIFQYYREEENGRGNFPPRFSGLQFPNYSSELNVNALELDDSALYLCASSLAARGPGNEQFFGPGTRLTVL.

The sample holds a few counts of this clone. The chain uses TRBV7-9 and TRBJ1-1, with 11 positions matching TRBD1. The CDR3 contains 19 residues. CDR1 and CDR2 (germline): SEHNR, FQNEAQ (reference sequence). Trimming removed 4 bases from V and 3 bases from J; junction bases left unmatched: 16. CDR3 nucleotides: TGTGCCAGCAGCTACGGACAGGGGGCTATCGATGGGTTGGACACTGAAGCTTTCTTT. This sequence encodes CASSYGQGAIDGLDTEAFF.

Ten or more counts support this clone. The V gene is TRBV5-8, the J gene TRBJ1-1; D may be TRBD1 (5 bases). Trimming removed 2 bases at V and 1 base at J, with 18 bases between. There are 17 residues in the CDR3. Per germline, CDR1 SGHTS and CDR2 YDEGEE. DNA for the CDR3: TGTGCCAGCAGCTTACTCCGGGGCGCGGGAGGGAACACTGAAGCTTTCTTT. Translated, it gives CASSLLRGAGGNTEAFF. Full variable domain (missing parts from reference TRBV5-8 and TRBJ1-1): EAGVTQSPTHLIKTRGQQATLRCSPISGHTSVYWYQQALGLGLQFLLWYDEGEERNRGNFPPRFSGRQFPNYSSELNVNALELEDSALYLCASSLLRGAGGNTEAFFGQGTRLTVV.

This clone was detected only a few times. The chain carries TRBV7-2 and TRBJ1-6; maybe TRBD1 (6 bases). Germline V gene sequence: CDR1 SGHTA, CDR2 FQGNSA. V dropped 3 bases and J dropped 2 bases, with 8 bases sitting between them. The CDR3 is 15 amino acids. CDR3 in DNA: TGTGCCAGCAGCTTGGGACATACCTATAATTCACCCCTCCACTTT. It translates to CASSLGHTYNSPLHF.